The table lists the clone carrying this TCR beta chain with a few counts. Noted treatment: randomized to nivolumab then ipilimumab (arm A) or the reverse (arm B). These data come from a study of sequential checkpoint blockade in melanoma. The overall study: Patients were randomized 1:1 to nivolumab-then-ipilimumab or ipilimumab-then-nivolumab first-line.

Profiling relied on immunoSEQ multiplex PCR, and the TCRdb table lists in-frame clones only, not all of them. Altogether 15,000 to 20,000 clones are present, under 75% being singletons, with the ten largest covering approximately 19%. This TCR was recovered from a human donor with melanoma. Here the sequenced sample was CD8+ T cells sorted from blood (inferred from file names), taken from a patient given nivolumab and ipilimumab in sequence.

The CDR3 is CASVSGGSTDTQYF. The CDR3 DNA reads as TGTGCCAGCGTGAGCGGGGGGAGCACAGATACGCAGTATTTT. This sequence joins TRBV7-3 and TRBJ2-3; TRBD2 matches 9 bases. The germline V gene encodes CDR1 SGHTA and CDR2 FQGTGA. With 8 bases clipped from V and 0 bases from J, the junction kept 3 bases outside the gene matches. The CDR3 is 14 residues long. Full variable domain (missing parts from reference TRBV7-3 and TRBJ2-3): GAGVSQTPSNKVTEKGKYVELRCDPISGHTALYWYRQSLGQGPEFLIYFQGTGAADDSGLPNDRFFAVRPEGSVSTLKIQRTERGDSAVYLCASVSGGSTDTQYFGPGTRLTVL.